Each of the 2 T cell receptor beta chains below was sequenced from the same sample in a study of blood T cell repertoires in COVID-19. The data were produced by immunoSEQ multiplex PCR, yet TCRdb's version contains in-frame clones alone and is incomplete. In the table there are about 180,000 clones, about 85% of which are singletons. Source material: PBMCs or T cells enriched from blood (not recorded which). All receptors derive from a middle-aged man who had recovered from COVID-19.

The J gene is TRBJ2-3, the V gene TRBV5-1; 8 bases fit TRBD2. The CDR3 is made up of 17 amino acids. In germline, CDR1 is SGHRS, CDR2 YFSETQ. V lost 0 bases, J lost 5 bases, and 11 bases stayed unmatched. The CDR3 spells CASSLAYAGGGEDTQYF. DNA for the CDR3: TGCGCCAGCAGCTTGGCCTATGCGGGAGGAGGAGAAGATACGCAGTATTTT.

The chain joins TRBV9 to TRBJ1-2; D is ambiguous. The CDR3 is 14 residues long. Trimming took 0 bases from V and 4 from J, leaving 10 bases between them. Germline-derived CDR1 and CDR2 are SGDLS and YYNGEE. The CDR3 nucleotides are TGTGCCAGCAGCGTAGGAGGTGGGAGCTATGGCTACACCTTC. Protein product: CASSVGGGSYGYTF.